This T cell receptor beta chain was sequenced for a study of technical replicates of blood from a handful of donors (dated by TCRdb to about 2017). The library was built by means of the immunoSEQ multiplex PCR assay. Imported from immuneACCESS, the table was reduced by TCRdb to in-frame sequences with V and J called. These copies leave out some clones; in studies compared against another copy, an unresolved V gene accounts for under half, and the cause of the remainder is not known. This sample gives 85,000 to 100,000 clones in total; about 94% of them show up just once. Of the sample, under 0.3% is held by the ten largest clones. The CDR3, cysteine through phenylalanine, is 13 amino acids long. Of the read, only the CDR3 DNA is kept; its 39 bases are in frame from base 1. CDR1 and CDR2 are drawn from the germline V gene: SGHRS, YFSETQ. A distance of 10 bases separates the germline ends of V and J, which lose 4 bases and 2 bases respectively.

Comment on this clone: It lacks a known antigen. The record has no base qualities; no much larger clone is one base away.

This sequence uses TRBV5-1 and TRBJ2-7, with the D gene call left open. The sample consisted of T cells isolated from PBMCs. The receptor was derived from a human donor in good health. Read as DNA, the sequence is TGCGCCAGCAGCAGACTCGAACCCTACGAGCAGTACTTC. Its amino acids are CASSRLEPYEQYF.